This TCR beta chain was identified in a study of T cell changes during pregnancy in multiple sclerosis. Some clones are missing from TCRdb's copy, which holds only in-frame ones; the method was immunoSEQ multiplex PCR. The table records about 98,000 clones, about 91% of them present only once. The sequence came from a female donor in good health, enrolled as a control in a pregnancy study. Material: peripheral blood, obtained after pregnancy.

This CDR3 reads CASSFGINYGYTF. Written as DNA, the CDR3 is TGCGCCAGCAGCTTCGGGATTAACTATGGCTACACCTTC. The chain uses TRBV5-1 and TRBJ1-2; D uncertain. V gave up 2 bases and J gave up 1 base, with 6 bases separating them. This CDR3 spans 13 amino acids. Looked up from germline, CDR1 is SGHRS and CDR2 is YFSETQ.